This T cell receptor (beta chain) comes out of a study of T cell responses to AZD1222 COVID-19 vaccine. Study-wide points: Spike-specific TCR breadth and depth went up after people got two AZD1222 doses.

This CDR3 contains 13 residues. Germline V gene sequence: CDR1 KGHDR, CDR2 SFDVKD. Trimming took 8 bases from V and 4 from J, leaving 11 bases between them. Clones were read by immunoSEQ multiplex PCR, and TCRdb kept only the in-frame ones, dropping some. The sample yields around 130,000 clones, about 90% seen once. As regards this clone: Its antigen remains unidentified.

The source of this sequence is an adult in good health. This specimen was peripheral blood, taken on day 0 of AZD1222 vaccination. The chain uses TRBV24-1 and TRBJ2-1; D gene uncertain. The DNA of the CDR3 is TGTGCCACCACCTCGGGCGCGTACAATGAGCAGTTCTTC. It encodes CATTSGAYNEQFF.